This entry describes one T cell receptor (beta chain). A read error may be the cause here, since a much bigger clone is one base away. The data belong to a study of CD8 T cells in ankylosing spondylitis. Quantitative 5'-RACE was performed with molecular barcodes, and it yielded the TCR beta libraries. One entry per CDR3 protein, called by TCRdb with MiXCR from the 5' RACE reads. Found here are 250,000 or so distinct CDR3 sequences, over 9.5% of them singletons; the top ten hold about 3%. Germline V gene lookup returns CDR1 SGHRS and CDR2 YFSETQ. The CDR3 length is 16 residues. The sequenced sample consisted of blood, either unsorted or a sorted T cell fraction (not recorded which). This TCR came from a male donor with ankylosing spondylitis or in good health (not recorded which). V and J are TRBV5-1 and TRBJ2-5; 11 positions agree with TRBD1. CDR3 sequence: CVSSDTGTGGRETQYF. CDR3 bases: TGCGTCAGCAGCGATACCGGGACAGGGGGGAGAGAGACCCAGTACTTC.